These 24 T cell receptor beta chains came from one sample sequenced in a study of early T cells in non-severe SARS-CoV-2 infection. TCRdb fed the 5' RACE reads into MiXCR, producing one record per CDR3 protein. The profile shows 85,000 to 120,000 distinct CDR3 sequences, less than 15% of them singletons. Sequenced input: whole blood. These receptors were taken from an adult who was a healthcare worker with PCR-confirmed SARS-CoV-2 infection or an uninfected control (not recorded which).

The gene calls are TRBV6-2 or TRBV6-3 and TRBJ2-7; 7 positions agree with TRBD2. This CDR3 region has 16 residues. V gave up 0 bases and J gave up 0 bases; unmatched junction bases: 5. The germline V gene has CDR1 MNHEY and CDR2 SVGEGT. In nucleotides, the CDR3 is TGTGCCAGCAGTTACTCGATCGGGGGGTACTCCTACGAGCAGTACTTC. Translating gives CASSYSIGGYSYEQYF.

This chain uses TRBV4-1 with TRBJ1-5; no clear D gene. The germline V gene encodes CDR1 MGHRA and CDR2 YSYEKL. The CDR3 has 14 amino acids. V gave up 1 base and J gave up 4 bases, with 8 bases separating them. CDR3 in DNA: TGCGCCAGCAGCCAAGGGCCAGAAAATCAGCCCCAGCATTTT. Protein sequence: CASSQGPENQPQHF.

Many counts were recorded for this clonotype. This chain uses TRBV7-2 with TRBJ2-2, with 10 bases identical to TRBD2. V gave up 1 base and J gave up 6 bases; unmatched junction bases: 2. CDR1 is SGHTA, CDR2 FQGNSA, per germline. There are 15 residues in the CDR3. The CDR3 reads CASSLGAGGAGELFF. CDR3 in DNA: TGTGCCAGCAGCTTAGGAGCGGGAGGGGCCGGGGAGCTGTTTTTT.

Notes on this clonotype: One end of the junction does not line up with germline, which may come from a read error. V is TRBV6-1 and J is TRBJ1-5, with D perhaps matching TRBD1 (5 bases). CDR3 size: 14 residues. CDR1 and CDR2 from the germline V gene are MNHNS and SASEGT. This chain's CDR3 is CASSGGNRHQPQHF. The DNA for the CDR3 is TGTGCCAGCAGTGGGGGGAACCGCCATCAGCCCCAGCATTTC.

This clonotype was seen only a few times. The V and J genes are TRBV6-2 or TRBV6-3 and TRBJ2-1, with 13 bases fitting TRBD2. The CDR3 spans 14 residues. From germline, CDR1 is MNHEY and CDR2 SVGEGT. V shed 5 bases, J shed 8 bases, and the junction held 3 bases outside the gene matches. CDR3 protein: CASSTGLAGDEQFF. For the CDR3, the DNA is TGTGCCAGCAGTACTGGACTAGCGGGGGATGAGCAGTTCTTC.

This clonotype came up many times. CDR3 nucleotides: TGTGCCAGCAGTTATGCGGGACTACCAAACAATGAGCAGTTCTTC. As protein: CASSYAGLPNNEQFF. The chain carries TRBV6-2 or TRBV6-3 and TRBJ2-1, with 7 bases aligning to TRBD2. The J segment lost 5 bases and the V segment lost 3 bases, leaving 7 bases of the junction unmatched. There are 15 residues in the CDR3. Germline V gene data show CDR1 as MNHEY and CDR2 as SVGEGT.

This clonotype was observed at least ten times. The chain carries TRBV12-3 or TRBV12-4 and TRBJ2-7; D not certain. The CDR3 extends over 13 amino acids. Deletions cut 6 bases from V and 3 bases from J, with 12 bases between. The CDR3 loop is CASRLQASYEQYF. As DNA, the CDR3 is TGTGCCAGCAGATTGCAGGCCAGCTACGAGCAGTACTTC.

This clonotype was counted at least ten times. The chain is built from TRBV5-1 and TRBJ2-2; D remains ambiguous. CDR1 SGHRS and CDR2 YFSETQ come from the germline V gene. The CDR3 has 15 residues. With 0 bases removed from V and 1 base from J, the gap between germline ends came to 7 bases. For the CDR3, the DNA is TGCGCCAGCAGCTTGGCCGGAGTGAACACCGGGGAGCTGTTTTTT. Its translation is CASSLAGVNTGELFF.

A few counts support this clonotype. The chain joins TRBV7-2 to TRBJ2-1; D may be TRBD1 (6 bases). Trimming shortened V by 1 base and J by 8 bases, and 9 bases separated the two germline ends. Looked up from germline, CDR1 is SGHTA and CDR2 is FQGNSA. The CDR3 has 13 amino acids. In nucleotides, the CDR3 is TGTGCCAGCAGCTTAGGAGAGGGGGATGAGCAGTTCTTC. Translation gives CASSLGEGDEQFF. Based on the CDR3 plus reference TRBV7-2 and TRBJ2-1, the full variable domain is GAGVSQSPSNKVTEKGKDVELRCDPISGHTALYWYRQSLGQGLEFLIYFQGNSAPDKSGLPSDRFSAERTGGSVSTLTIQRTQQEDSAVYLCASSLGEGDEQFFGPGTRLTVL.

This clonotype appeared many times. The rearrangement uses TRBV5-5 and TRBJ2-1; TRBD2 agrees at 9 bases. CDR1 is SGHKS and CDR2 is YYEKEE in the germline V gene (reference sequence). Trimming cost V 4 bases and J 4 bases; bases outside gene matches: 15. The CDR3 totals 18 residues. CDR3 in amino acids: CASSLQASGIGNYNEQFF. The CDR3 DNA is TGTGCCAGCAGCCTACAGGCTAGCGGGATTGGGAATTACAATGAGCAGTTCTTC.

This clonotype has more than one count but fewer than ten. The CDR3 bases are TGTGCCACCAGCGAGACTCCCGATCAGACCCCTGGAAACACCATATATTTT. Its protein is CATSETPDQTPGNTIYF. The chain recombines TRBV15 with TRBJ1-3; D remains unclear. The CDR3 spans 17 residues. V gave up 5 bases and J gave up 2 bases, with 19 bases separating them. CDR1 is LNHNV and CDR2 is YYDKDF in the germline V gene (reference sequence).

The rearrangement uses TRBV4-1 and TRBJ2-7; no clear D. This CDR3 contains 13 residues. Germline V CDR1 and CDR2: MGHRA, YSYEKL. Trimming pared 4 bases from V and 3 bases from J, leaving 10 bases between. The CDR3 DNA follows: TGCGCCAGCAGCCGTGCTACTGACTACGAGCAGTACTTC. Translating gives CASSRATDYEQYF.

This rearrangement joins TRBV20-1 to TRBJ2-7; 8 nucleotides agree with TRBD2. With 2 bases clipped from V and 3 bases from J, the junction kept 6 bases outside the gene matches. Per the germline V gene, CDR1 is DFQATT and CDR2 is SNEGSKA (reference sequence). This CDR3 contains 14 residues. CDR3 sequence reads: CSARPELADYEQYF. The CDR3 DNA follows: TGCAGTGCTAGACCCGAACTAGCGGACTACGAGCAGTACTTC.

This chain joins TRBV20-1 and TRBJ2-3; TRBD2 agrees at 8 bases. V lost 6 bases, J lost 5 bases, and 13 bases stayed unmatched. CDR1 DFQATT and CDR2 SNEGSKA come from the germline V gene (reference sequence). The CDR3 covers 15 residues. The CDR3 protein is CSAIPGLGVGDTQYF. The CDR3 coding sequence is TGCAGTGCAATCCCGGGACTAGGGGTAGGAGATACGCAGTATTTT.

There are many counts of this clonotype. J is TRBJ1-4 and V is TRBV9, with 7 nucleotides matching TRBD1. Germline V gene sequence: CDR1 SGDLS, CDR2 YYNGEE. The V segment lost 4 bases and the J segment 7 bases; nucleotides outside the gene matches: 4. CDR3 length equals 13 residues. In DNA, the CDR3 is TGTGCCAGCAGCCCCCAGGGGGGTGAAAAACTGTTTTTT. It codes for CASSPQGGEKLFF.

This clonotype was observed at least ten times. The rearrangement links TRBV3-1 to TRBJ1-5; 7 nucleotides align to TRBD1. V trimming: 4 bases; J trimming: 7 bases; junction bases outside the gene matches: 4. The CDR3 is made up of 13 amino acids. Germline V gene sequence: CDR1 LGHDT, CDR2 YNNKEL (reference sequence). The CDR3 loop is CASSPDRDQPQHF. The CDR3 DNA follows: TGTGCCAGCAGCCCCGACAGGGACCAGCCCCAGCATTTT.

The chain is built from TRBV20-1 and TRBJ2-7; 10 bases agree with TRBD2. The germline CDR1 and CDR2 sequences are DFQATT and SNEGSKA (reference sequence). V was clipped by 3 bases and J by 3 bases; unmatched bases: 8. The CDR3 covers 15 residues. CDR3 loop: CSASPLAGVIYEQYF. In nucleotides, the CDR3 is TGCAGTGCTAGTCCCCTAGCGGGAGTGATCTACGAGCAGTACTTC.

This clonotype was detected many times. This rearrangement joins TRBV6-5 to TRBJ2-7; TRBD2 matches at 10 bases. Germline loops: CDR1 MNHEY, CDR2 SVGAGI. The CDR3 is 14 residues long. The junction had 2 bases not matched to a gene; V was cut back by 4 bases and J by 2 bases. CDR3 amino acids: CASSSSGSTYEQYF. CDR3 sequence (DNA): TGTGCCAGCAGTTCTAGCGGGAGCACCTACGAGCAGTACTTC.

On this clonotype: A single base separates this from a much larger clone, so it may be a read error. CDR3 residues: CASSFNPDWGETEAFF. CDR3 bases: TGTGCCAGCAGTTTCAATCCGGACTGGGGAGAGACTGAAGCTTTTTTT. The chain links TRBV28 to TRBJ1-1; D remains ambiguous. Germline V lookup: CDR1 MDHEN, CDR2 SYDVKM. The CDR3 has 16 amino acids.

This rearrangement joins TRBV28 to TRBJ2-3, with 10 bases matching TRBD1. Germline values: CDR1 MDHEN, CDR2 SYDVKM. V dropped 6 bases and J dropped 3; count of bases not matched to a gene: 9. This CDR3 is built from 16 residues. CDR3 DNA: TGTGCCAGCAGCACTACCGGGACAGGGGATACAGATACGCAGTATTTT. Encoded protein: CASSTTGTGDTDTQYF. Combining the CDR3 with reference TRBV28 and TRBJ2-3 gives the whole variable domain DVKVTQSSRYLVKRTGEKVFLECVQDMDHENMFWYRQDPGLGLRLIYFSYDVKMKEKGDIPEGYSVSREKKERFSLILESASTNQTSMYLCASSTTGTGDTDTQYFGPGTRLTVL.

The rearrangement joins TRBV12-3 or TRBV12-4 to TRBJ1-2; no firm D call. The CDR3 covers 15 residues. Trimming took 5 bases from V and 0 from J, leaving 13 bases between them. The CDR3 nucleotides read TGTGCCAGCAGTCCCAAGGCCAGGCCTAACTATGGCTACACCTTC. Protein sequence: CASSPKARPNYGYTF.

This clonotype was observed many times. The genes are TRBV4-1 and TRBJ2-5; 8 nucleotides line up with TRBD1. The germline gives CDR1 MGHRA, CDR2 YSYEKL. The CDR3 length is 17 residues. V lost 2 bases to trimming and J lost 4 bases; unmatched junction nucleotides: 12. The CDR3 is CASSQNRGTTGVETQYF. The CDR3, as DNA: TGCGCCAGCAGCCAAAACCGCGGGACGACAGGGGTAGAGACCCAGTACTTC.

This clonotype was detected ten times or more. This chain connects TRBV10-3 to TRBJ2-3; D assignment may be TRBD1 or TRBD2 (5 bases each). The CDR3 runs 16 residues. The germline gives CDR1 ENHRY, CDR2 SYGVKD. V lost 4 bases to trimming and J lost 0 bases, with 14 bases between them. The CDR3 nucleotides read TGTGCCATCAGTGCATCGAGGGGTTCTAGCACAGATACGCAGTATTTT. Residues: CAISASRGSSTDTQYF.

This clonotype was counted once. CDR3 amino acids: CASGRVGEELFF. The CDR3 nucleotides read TGTGCCAGCGGCCGGGTCGGCGAGGAACTGTTTTTT. V gene TRBV2 combines with J gene TRBJ1-4, with unresolved D. V was cut by 8 bases and J by 12 bases, with 16 bases left in between. This CDR3 contains 12 residues. Per germline, CDR1 SNHLY and CDR2 FYNNEI.